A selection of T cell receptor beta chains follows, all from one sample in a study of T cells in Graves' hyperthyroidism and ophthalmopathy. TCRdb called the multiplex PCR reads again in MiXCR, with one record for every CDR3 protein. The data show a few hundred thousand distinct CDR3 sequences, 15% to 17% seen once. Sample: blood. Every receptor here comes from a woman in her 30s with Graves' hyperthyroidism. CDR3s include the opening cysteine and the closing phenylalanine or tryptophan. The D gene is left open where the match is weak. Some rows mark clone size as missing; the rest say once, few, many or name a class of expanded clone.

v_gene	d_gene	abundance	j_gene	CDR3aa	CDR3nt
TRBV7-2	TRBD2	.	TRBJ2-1	CASSLAAGGASFYEQFF	TGTGCCAGCAGCTTAGCGGCGGGGGGGGCGAGTTTCTACGAGCAGTTCTTC
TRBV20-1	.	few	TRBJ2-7	CSARSERNSYEQYF	TGCAGTGCTAGAAGCGAGCGGAACTCCTACGAGCAGTACTTC
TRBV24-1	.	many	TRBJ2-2	CATDSWGNTGELFF	TGTGCCACAGATTCGTGGGGGAACACCGGGGAGCTGTTTTTT
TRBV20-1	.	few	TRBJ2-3	CSAKADTQYF	TGCAGTGCCAAAGCGGATACGCAGTATTTT
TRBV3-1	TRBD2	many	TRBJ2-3	CASSPRLAGYTDTQYF	TGTGCCAGCAGCCCTCGACTAGCGGGGTACACAGATACGCAGTATTTT
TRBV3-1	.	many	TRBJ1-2	CASSRQGALNYGYTF	TGTGCCAGCAGCCGCCAGGGCGCACTTAACTATGGCTACACCTTC
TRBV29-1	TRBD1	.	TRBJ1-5	CSVQQGQSPQHF	TGCAGCGTCCAACAGGGACAGTCGCCCCAGCATTTT
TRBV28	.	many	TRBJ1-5	CASRERYSNQPQHF	TGTGCCAGCAGAGAACGATATAGCAATCAGCCCCAGCATTTT
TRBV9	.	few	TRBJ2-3	CASSVGGTEDTQYF	TGTGCCAGCAGCGTAGGCGGTACCGAAGATACGCAGTATTTT
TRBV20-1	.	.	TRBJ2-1	CSARALQGNEQFF	TGCAGTGCTAGGGCCTTACAGGGCAATGAGCAGTTCTTC
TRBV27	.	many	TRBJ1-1	CASSLAVGTEAFF	TGTGCCAGCAGTTTGGCAGTGGGCACTGAAGCTTTCTTT
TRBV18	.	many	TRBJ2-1	CASSQGPGNEQFF	TGTGCCAGCTCACAGGGACCGGGCAATGAGCAGTTCTTC
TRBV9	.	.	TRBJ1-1	CASSVNLDGGALTGEAFF	TGTGCCAGCAGCGTAAATTTGGACGGGGGCGCCTTAACAGGTGAAGCTTTCTTT
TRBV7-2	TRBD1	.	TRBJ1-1	CASSQSARGRFTEAFF	TGTGCCAGCAGCCAATCCGCCAGGGGGCGTTTCACTGAAGCTTTCTTT
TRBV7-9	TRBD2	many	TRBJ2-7	CASSSGGGRFYEQYF	TGTGCCAGCAGCTCGGGGGGAGGCCGCTTCTACGAGCAGTACTTC
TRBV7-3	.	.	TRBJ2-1	CASSLNGQFYNEQFF	TGTGCCAGCAGCTTAAACGGCCAGTTTTACAATGAGCAGTTCTTC
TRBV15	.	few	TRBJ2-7	CATSRDGTLLYEQYF	TGTGCCACCAGCAGAGACGGGACACTGCTCTACGAGCAGTACTTC
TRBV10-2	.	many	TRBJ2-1	CASSESLELSYNEQFF	TGCGCCAGCAGTGAGTCACTAGAGCTCTCCTACAATGAGCAGTTCTTC
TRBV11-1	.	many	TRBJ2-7	CASTMSRVADEQYF	TGTGCCAGTACAATGTCGCGGGTCGCGGACGAGCAGTACTTC
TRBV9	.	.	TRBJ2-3	CASSGQISTDTQYF	TGTGCCAGCAGCGGCCAGATTAGCACAGATACGCAGTATTTT
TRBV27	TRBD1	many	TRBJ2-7	CASSTRGTGEQYF	TGTGCCAGCAGTACCAGGGGGACGGGGGAGCAGTACTTC
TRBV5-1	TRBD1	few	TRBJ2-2	CASSSNRGTTGELFF	TGCGCCAGCAGTTCAAACAGGGGGACCACCGGGGAGCTGTTTTTT
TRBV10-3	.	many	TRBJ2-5	CAVRSLAEETQYF	TGTGCTGTCAGGTCACTTGCTGAAGAGACCCAGTACTTC
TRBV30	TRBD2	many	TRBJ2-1	CAWSLGRLYNEQFF	TGTGCCTGGAGTCTCGGGAGGCTTTACAATGAGCAGTTCTTC
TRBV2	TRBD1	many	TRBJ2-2	CASSELGQGNTGELFF	TGTGCCAGCAGTGAACTTGGACAGGGGAACACCGGGGAGCTGTTTTTT
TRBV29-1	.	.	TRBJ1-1	CSVDGSGAGAEAFF	TGCAGCGTTGACGGATCTGGCGCAGGGGCTGAAGCTTTCTTT
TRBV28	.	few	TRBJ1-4	CASSRTTNEKLFF	TGTGCCAGCAGCCGGACCACTAATGAAAAACTGTTTTTT
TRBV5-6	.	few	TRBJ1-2	CASSLRKYYGYTF	TGTGCCAGCAGCTTACGGAAGTACTATGGCTACACCTTC
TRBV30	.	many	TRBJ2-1	CAWSVPGAVNEQFF	TGTGCCTGGAGTGTACCAGGCGCGGTCAATGAGCAGTTCTTC
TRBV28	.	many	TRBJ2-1	CASIPGKGSYNEQFF	TGTGCCAGCATTCCAGGAAAAGGCTCCTACAATGAGCAGTTCTTC
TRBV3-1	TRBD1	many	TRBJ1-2	CASSQDLFRDRVGYTF	TGTGCCAGCAGCCAAGACCTTTTCCGGGACAGGGTCGGCTACACCTTC
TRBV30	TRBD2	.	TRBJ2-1	CAWSGPGTSSYNEQFF	TGTGCCTGGAGTGGACCCGGGACTAGTTCCTACAATGAGCAGTTCTTC
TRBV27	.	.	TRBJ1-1	CASSFAGVAFF	TGTGCCAGCAGTTTTGCAGGGGTGGCTTTCTTT
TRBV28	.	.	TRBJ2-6	CASSFGGYSGANVLTF	TGTGCCAGCAGTTTTGGGGGTTACTCTGGGGCCAACGTCCTGACTTTC
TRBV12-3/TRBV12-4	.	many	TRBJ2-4	CASSSGVSPIAKNIQYF	TGTGCCAGCAGTTCGGGGGTATCGCCAATAGCCAAAAACATTCAGTACTTC
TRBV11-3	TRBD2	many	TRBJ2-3	CASSLFETSGSDTQYF	TGTGCCAGCAGCTTATTCGAGACTAGCGGATCAGATACGCAGTATTTT
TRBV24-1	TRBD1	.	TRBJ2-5	CATSDSQGARETQYF	TGTGCCACCAGTGATTCCCAGGGGGCGCGGGAGACCCAGTACTTC
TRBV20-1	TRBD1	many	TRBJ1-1	CSARQRTGRTEAFF	TGCAGTGCTAGACAAAGGACAGGGAGAACTGAAGCTTTCTTT
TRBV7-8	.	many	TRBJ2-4	CASSLTSNIQYF	TGTGCCAGCAGCCTGACCTCAAACATTCAGTACTTC
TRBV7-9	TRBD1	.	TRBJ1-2	CASSSDRGRYGYTF	TGTGCCAGCAGCTCCGACAGGGGGAGGTATGGCTACACCTTC
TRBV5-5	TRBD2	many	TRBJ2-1	CASSLAAGVLNEQFF	TGTGCCAGCAGCTTGGCAGCGGGAGTGCTTAATGAGCAGTTCTTC
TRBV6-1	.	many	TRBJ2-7	CASRGPVSWGGEQYF	TGTGCCAGCAGAGGCCCTGTCAGCTGGGGTGGCGAGCAGTACTTC
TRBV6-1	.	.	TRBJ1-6	CASGGWDGSPLHF	TGTGCCAGCGGTGGGTGGGATGGTTCACCCCTCCACTTT
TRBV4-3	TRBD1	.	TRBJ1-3	CASSQPGDRVTGGGNTIYF	TGCGCCAGCAGCCAGCCGGGGGACAGGGTCACCGGGGGAGGAAACACCATATATTTT
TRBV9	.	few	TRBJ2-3	CASSVADGYRTDTQYF	TGTGCCAGCAGCGTAGCTGACGGGTACCGCACAGATACGCAGTATTTT
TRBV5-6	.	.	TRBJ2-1	CASSLGNTRFNEQFF	TGTGCCAGCAGCTTGGGTAACACTAGATTCAATGAGCAGTTCTTC
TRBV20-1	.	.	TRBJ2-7	CSARKRQASSYEQYF	TGCAGTGCTAGGAAGCGACAGGCCAGCTCCTACGAGCAGTACTTC
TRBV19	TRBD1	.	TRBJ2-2	CASTEDRGYRTGELFF	TGTGCCAGTACCGAGGACAGGGGGTATCGAACCGGGGAGCTGTTTTTT
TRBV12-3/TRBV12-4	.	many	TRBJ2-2	CASSFRSDGELFF	TGTGCCAGCAGTTTTAGGAGTGACGGGGAGCTGTTTTTT
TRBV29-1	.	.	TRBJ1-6	CSYKGTDGSPLHF	TGCAGCTATAAGGGCACCGACGGATCACCCCTCCACTTT
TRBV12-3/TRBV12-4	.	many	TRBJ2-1	CASSLSTLLNEQFF	TGTGCCAGCAGTTTATCTACCTTATTGAATGAGCAGTTCTTC
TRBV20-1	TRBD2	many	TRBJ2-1	CSARDLAGLEYNEQFF	TGCAGTGCTAGAGATCTAGCGGGGTTAGAGTACAATGAGCAGTTCTTC
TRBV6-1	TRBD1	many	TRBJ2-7	CASSRDRGRQHEQYF	TGTGCCAGCAGTAGGGACAGGGGGCGTCAGCACGAGCAGTACTTC
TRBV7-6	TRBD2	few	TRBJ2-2	CASTETSGRSGELFF	TGTGCCAGCACCGAGACTAGCGGGAGATCCGGGGAGCTGTTTTTT